This T cell receptor (beta chain) was retrieved from a study of T cells after yellow fever vaccination (dated by TCRdb to the late 2010s). In the study overall: The SMART-Seq v4 Ultra Low Input RNA kit was used to prepare libraries from fractions with low cell numbers. To follow T-cell clones before and after both primary and booster YFV17D yellow fever vaccination, bulk TCR alpha and beta repertoires underwent longitudinal sequencing. Two healthy male donors made up the cohort, one aged 18 to 30 years and the other aged 30 to 40 years. Blood was drawn at multiple timepoints before and after primary and secondary immunization, with bulk PBMC replicates and cell subsets isolated. Overall study results and their limits: Computational filtering was needed because FACS-sorted repertoires could contain abundant contaminating clonotypes from the bulk population. A small share of clonotypes occurred in both CD4 and CD8 compartments, likely arising from convergent recombination. Most clones expanded after primary vaccination (approximately 96% of CD4 and 88% of CD8) were re-detected after the booster, suggesting that broad memory maintenance occurred. The secondary T-cell response was weaker than the primary response but faster, peaking on day 5 instead of day 15. The study included only a couple of donors, which limits how far the findings can be generalized.

The treatment or condition label corresponds to: live attenuated yellow fever vaccine strain. A standard Ficoll-Paque protocol was used to isolate PBMCs from peripheral blood. With anti-CD3 and anti-CD8 staining plus a dextramer loaded with the yellow fever NS4B epitope peptide, the researchers sorted epitope-specific CD8 T cells. RNA was extracted with TriZol from bulk PBMCs, CD4 and CD8 fractions, and dextramer-positive and dextramer-negative fractions. In its sample, this clonotype was seen many times. Base qualities are not provided; no much larger clone lies one nucleotide away. TCR cDNA was synthesized by 5'RACE template switching, through which a universal primer site and unique molecular identifiers were introduced. cDNA synthesis was primed from both the TCR alpha and TCR beta constant segments. Library amplification used two PCR steps, and the second PCR step added sample barcodes and sequencing adapters. Libraries were sequenced on Illumina HiSeq 2500 (2x100 bp) or NovaSeq (2x150 bp). In the paper's pipeline: Demultiplexing of reads and collapsing into UMI consensus sequences were performed with MIGEC, and V(D)J alignment was carried out with MiXCR. Vaccine-responding clonotypes were identified with edgeR using replicate PBMC samples, with FDR below 0.01 and a log2 fold change above 5 up to day 15 being required. Each bulk clonotype received a CD4 or CD8 identity based on whether the sequenced CD4 or CD8 repertoire contained that clonotype at higher abundance. A clonotype counted as NS4B-specific if enriched at least 10-fold in dextramer-positive versus dextramer-negative fractions, with CD4-biased clonotypes left out. TCRdb's own reprocessing of the public reads used fastp at Q25 and MiXCR and kept productive beta chains. Entries that share a CDR3 protein sequence are merged under the most common genes and DNA. TCRdb's processing, not the authors' own work, is the source of the V and J calls. The sample table holds roughly 96,000 distinct CDR3 sequences, of which approximately 9% were seen once. In total, the top ten clones hold 16% of the sample.

According to the germline V gene, CDR1 reads LGHNA and CDR2 reads YSLEER. The CDR3 measures 16 amino acids from cysteine to phenylalanine. Solely the CDR3 DNA is kept, with 48 bases framed from the first base. V was cut back by 0 bases and J by 5 bases, leaving a gap of 13 bases between them. The specimen comprised CD8+ T cells not binding an NS4B(214-222) dextramer, sorted from PBMCs, sampled around 16 days after the first yellow fever vaccination. In the paper's terms, the cell subset or site label means: NS4B epitope dextramer-negative CD8 T cells. The sequence links TRBV4-3 to TRBJ2-2, with TRBD1 as a weak D call on 5 bases. This clonotype originated in a man aged 18-30 years who received the YFV17D yellow fever vaccine. The sequenced DNA is TGCGCCAGCAGCCAAGACCCAGGGCCTTCGACCGGGGAGCTGTTTTTT. This gives the protein CASSQDPGPSTGELFF.